These 32 T cell receptor beta chains were all obtained from the same sample, sequenced in a study of beta chain features in type 1 diabetes. Expressed TCRB transcripts got sequenced, as all isolated RNA was reverse transcribed. Here immunoSEQ multiplex PCR was the method, and the copy in TCRdb shows in-frame clones only, minus some. The sample has about 320,000 clones, around 13% seen once. Source material: central memory CD4+ T cells from blood. The source of these receptors is a man aged 25 to 40 in good health.

This clone was seen only a few times. This chain joins TRBV7-2 and TRBJ2-1; D tentatively fits TRBD1 or TRBD2 (5 bases each). The V gene's germline CDR1 is SGHTA and CDR2 FQGNSA. CDR3 length: 14 amino acids. Trimming removed 2 bases at V and 9 bases at J, with 14 bases between. The CDR3 loop is CASSLSSGRGEQFF. CDR3 in DNA: TGTGCCAGCAGCTTATCGTCGGGACGGGGTGAGCAGTTCTTC.

This clone was seen more than once but under ten times. The chain uses TRBV5-1 and TRBJ2-3, with a possible D match to TRBD1 (5 bases). The CDR3 is 13 residues long. Trimming removed 7 bases at V and 6 bases at J, with 15 bases between. Germline V gene sequence: CDR1 SGHRS, CDR2 YFSETQ. The CDR3, as DNA: TGCGCCAGCTCGACAGTCACAGACGATACGCAGTATTTT. Protein product: CASSTVTDDTQYF.

V gene TRBV7-9 combines with J gene TRBJ2-1, with D hard to call. V was cut by 0 bases and J by 6 bases, with 3 bases left in between. Germline V gives CDR1 SEHNR, CDR2 FQNEAQ (reference sequence). CDR3 length: 12 amino acids. Written as DNA, the CDR3 is TGTGCCAGCAGCTTAGCCGTCAATGAGCAGTTCTTC. Its protein is CASSLAVNEQFF.

This clone was detected only a few times. This sequence joins TRBV9 and TRBJ2-1; TRBD1 agrees at 11 bases. Germline V lookup: CDR1 SGDLS, CDR2 YYNGEE. This CDR3 contains 16 residues. Trimming removed 2 bases from V and 2 bases from J; junction bases left unmatched: 3. The CDR3 here is CASSVAGQGAYNEQFF. The DNA of the CDR3 is TGTGCCAGCAGCGTGGCGGGACAGGGGGCCTACAATGAGCAGTTCTTC.

There are a few counts of this clone. CDR3 sequence (DNA): TGTGCCAGCATGTATTCAGGGGAAGAGACCCAGTACTTC. Protein product: CASMYSGEETQYF. The V gene is TRBV11-1, the J gene TRBJ2-5; TRBD1 might be the D (6 bases). CDR3 length: 13 amino acids. Looked up from germline, CDR1 is SGHAT and CDR2 is FQDESV (reference sequence). V was shortened by 7 bases and J by 3 bases, with 12 bases between the two germline ends.

The chain links TRBV6-5 to TRBJ1-2; 9 positions agree with TRBD1. This CDR3 is built from 15 residues. The junction had 14 bases not matched to a gene; V was cut back by 8 bases and J by 7 bases. CDR1 and CDR2 from the germline V gene are MNHEY and SVGAGI. The CDR3 reads CASSIAVETGGGYTF. Here the CDR3 DNA reads TGTGCCAGCTCAATCGCAGTAGAGACAGGGGGTGGCTACACCTTC.

This clone turned up a few times. The chain combines TRBV6-5 with TRBJ1-1; 7 bases match TRBD1. Germline CDR1 and CDR2: MNHEY and SVGAGI. The CDR3 is 15 residues long. The V segment lost 4 bases and the J segment 6 bases; nucleotides outside the gene matches: 11. The CDR3 coding sequence is TGTGCCAGCAGTTGGGGGTCGACCGGACAGGCTGAAGCTTTCTTT. This codes for CASSWGSTGQAEAFF.

This clone was counted between two and nine times. The chain couples TRBV7-9 to TRBJ2-3; perhaps TRBD2 as D (6 bases). This CDR3 spans 19 amino acids. The germline gives CDR1 SEHNR, CDR2 FQNEAQ (reference sequence). The V gene lost 2 bases and the J gene lost 2 bases, with 23 bases spanning the gap. The CDR3 protein is CASSLFPHVVAVPTDTQYF. In nucleotides, the CDR3 is TGTGCCAGCAGCTTATTCCCCCACGTGGTAGCGGTCCCCACAGATACGCAGTATTTT.

This chain connects TRBV11-2 to TRBJ2-7; a weak D match, TRBD1 (6 bases). Germline V gene lookup returns CDR1 SGHAT and CDR2 FQNNGV. This CDR3 spans 15 amino acids. The V end lost 6 bases, the J end lost 1 base, and 16 bases lay between the germline ends. The CDR3 DNA is TGTGCCAGCAGTTTCAACCGGGACAAGTCCTACGAGCAGTACTTC. Its protein is CASSFNRDKSYEQYF.

The J gene is TRBJ1-5, the V gene TRBV7-2; TRBD1 is a possible D gene (6 bases). The CDR3 totals 14 residues. The V end lost 4 bases, the J end lost 1 base, and 8 bases lay between the germline ends. Germline V lookup: CDR1 SGHTA, CDR2 FQGNSA. In nucleotides, the CDR3 is TGTGCCAGCAGCTCCCAGGGGAGCAATCAGCCCCAGCATTTT. Protein: CASSSQGSNQPQHF.

This clone was seen a few times. This rearrangement joins TRBV9 to TRBJ2-1, with 7 bases lining up with TRBD2. CDR3 length: 16 residues. V was pared by 3 bases and J by 6 bases, with 12 bases of the junction left unmatched. Per germline, CDR1 SGDLS and CDR2 YYNGEE. For the CDR3, the DNA is TGTGCCAGCAGCGCACATGTGGGCGGGAGCGGCAATGAGCAGTTCTTC. Residues: CASSAHVGGSGNEQFF.

CDR3 sequence (DNA): TGTGCCAGTAGTATAAACAGGGGGTACGAGCAGTACTTC. As protein: CASSINRGYEQYF. This chain joins TRBV19 and TRBJ2-7, with 8 nucleotides matching TRBD1. V lost 2 bases, J lost 4 bases, and 1 base stayed unmatched. The CDR3 is 13 residues long. Per germline, CDR1 LNHDA and CDR2 SQIVND (reference sequence).

The chain is built from TRBV6-8 and TRBJ2-6, with 7 bases lining up with TRBD1. CDR1 MNHGY and CDR2 SAAAGT come from the germline V gene. V shed 0 bases and J 0 bases; nucleotides not matched to a gene: 5. The CDR3 covers 18 residues. CDR3 DNA: TGTGCCAGCAGTTACTCGACAGGGTCGTTCTCTGGGGCCAACGTCCTGACTTTC. This encodes CASSYSTGSFSGANVLTF.

This chain links TRBV5-1 with TRBJ1-3; D may be TRBD1 (6 bases). Per the germline V gene, CDR1 is SGHRS and CDR2 is YFSETQ. CDR3 length: 15 amino acids. Trimming shortened V by 4 bases and J by 0 bases, and 11 bases separated the two germline ends. The CDR3 reads CASSGTFNSGNTIYF. The CDR3 region has the DNA TGCGCCAGCAGCGGGACATTTAACTCTGGAAACACCATATATTTT. Complete variable domain (other parts from reference TRBV5-1 and TRBJ1-3): KAGVTQTPRYLIKTRGQQVTLSCSPISGHRSVSWYQQTPGQGLQFLFEYFSETQRNKGNFPGRFSGRQFSNSRSEMNVSTLELGDSALYLCASSGTFNSGNTIYFGEGSWLTVV.

J is TRBJ2-1 and V is TRBV4-1, with unresolved D. CDR1 is MGHRA, CDR2 YSYEKL, per germline. The ends were cut back, 1 base at V and 6 bases at J, with 7 bases in the middle. The CDR3 has 13 amino acids. CDR3: CASSQGRVNEQFF. As DNA, the CDR3 is TGCGCCAGCAGCCAAGGGCGAGTCAATGAGCAGTTCTTC.

This rearrangement joins TRBV11-2 to TRBJ2-4; TRBD2 matches 11 bases. Germline values: CDR1 SGHAT, CDR2 FQNNGV. J lost 6 bases, V lost 3 bases, and 7 bases had no gene match. The CDR3 length is 16 residues. CDR3 nucleotides: TGTGCCAGCAGCTTTAGCGGGGGGGCCGAGAGAAACATTCAGTACTTC. Translating gives CASSFSGGAERNIQYF.

V usage is TRBV29-1 and J usage is TRBJ2-1; no clear D. Between the trimmed V and J ends, which lost 1 base and 2 bases, there was a span of 9 bases. Germline loops: CDR1 SQVTM, CDR2 ANQGSEA. The CDR3 runs to 14 residues. The CDR3 nucleotides read TGCAGCGTTGAAGGCGGAAGGGCCTACAATGAGCAGTTCTTC. Translation gives CSVEGGRAYNEQFF.

This clone has just a few counts. Its ends do not fully match the called genes, so a read error is possible. This chain links TRBV7-7 with TRBJ2-5; D is uncertain. Germline V CDR1 and CDR2: SSHAT, FNYEAQ (reference sequence). This CDR3 has 15 amino acids. CDR3 loop: CASSLGGATQETQYF. CDR3 coding DNA: TGTGCTAGCAGCTTAGGTGGCGCGACCCAAGAGACCCAGTACTTC.

The J gene is TRBJ2-2, the V gene TRBV2, with D unresolved. V shed 4 bases and J shed 4 bases, with 10 bases lying between them. The germline V gene encodes CDR1 SNHLY and CDR2 FYNNEI. The CDR3 extends over 14 amino acids. DNA for the CDR3: TGTGCCAGCAGTGGATCCCTTGTCACCGGGGAGCTGTTTTTT. It translates to CASSGSLVTGELFF.

This sequence joins TRBV4-3 and TRBJ2-4; TRBD2 is a possible D gene (5 bases). Germline CDR1 is LGHNA and CDR2 is YSLEER. The V end lost 0 bases, the J end lost 10 bases, and 10 bases lay between the germline ends. This CDR3 has 13 residues. The CDR3: CASSQDRRTIQYF. In nucleotides, the CDR3 is TGCGCCAGCAGCCAAGATCGACGGACTATTCAGTACTTC.

This clone showed up just a few times. CDR3 in DNA: TGTGCCAGCTCCCCAATCCCCCCAGGACAGGGTAACTCTGGGGCCAACGTCCTGACTTTC. This codes for CASSPIPPGQGNSGANVLTF. The V and J genes are TRBV18 and TRBJ2-6; 8 nucleotides agree with TRBD1. V gave up 6 bases and J gave up 0 bases; unmatched junction bases: 16. CDR3 size: 20 residues. Looked up from germline, CDR1 is KGHSH and CDR2 is LQKENI.

The chain carries TRBV27 and TRBJ2-3; TRBD2 agrees at 10 bases. CDR1 is MNHEY, CDR2 SMNVEV, per germline (reference sequence). The CDR3 runs 17 residues. The junction had 13 bases not matched to a gene; V was cut back by 5 bases and J by 5 bases. CDR3 nucleotide sequence: TGTGCCAGCAGTGGTACAACAGCGGGAGGGTGGGTAGATACGCAGTATTTT. As protein: CASSGTTAGGWVDTQYF.

V gene TRBV11-2 combines with J gene TRBJ2-7; a weak D match, TRBD2 (5 bases). Germline CDR1 is SGHAT and CDR2 is FQNNGV. V gave up 0 bases and J gave up 2 bases, with 8 bases separating them. The CDR3 totals 14 residues. The CDR3, as DNA: TGTGCCAGCAGCTTAGATCGGGGTCCCTACGAGCAGTACTTC. Its protein product is CASSLDRGPYEQYF.

The chain carries TRBV6-5 and TRBJ1-2; D perhaps matches TRBD1 (5 bases). CDR1 MNHEY and CDR2 SVGAGI come from the germline V gene. The CDR3 has 14 residues. Trimming took off 5 bases at V and 4 bases at J, with 14 bases between the two ends. The CDR3 spells CASSPTPTAYGYTF. The CDR3 coding sequence is TGTGCCAGCAGTCCAACCCCGACAGCCTATGGCTACACCTTC.

This clone was seen more than once but under ten times. The chain employs TRBV10-3 and TRBJ2-3; TRBD2 is a possible D gene (7 bases). The CDR3 sequence is 16 residues long. Germline V gives CDR1 ENHRY, CDR2 SYGVKD. V lost 5 bases and J lost 1, with 16 bases in between. The CDR3 bases are TGTGCCATCAGTACGGCGGGGGCGCGGGGCACAGATACGCAGTATTTT. Amino acid sequence: CAISTAGARGTDTQYF.

The chain has TRBV5-8 and TRBJ2-5; 7 bases agree with TRBD2. Germline V gene data show CDR1 as SGHTS and CDR2 as YDEGEE. Germline trimming cut 10 bases from V and 9 bases from J; bases unmatched to any gene: 18. This CDR3 spans 14 amino acids. The CDR3 spells CARSNGLAAVAQYF. CDR3 bases: TGTGCCCGCTCTAATGGGCTAGCGGCAGTGGCCCAGTACTTC.

This clone has more than one count but fewer than ten. V and J are TRBV14 and TRBJ1-1, with D perhaps TRBD1 (6 bases). The CDR3 sequence is 15 residues long. Trimming left V 5 bases short and J 6 bases short, with 19 bases between. CDR1 and CDR2 from the germline V gene are SGHDN and FVKESK. In nucleotides, the CDR3 is TGTGCCAGCAGCGCCGAACCTAACAGGGTCCCTGAAGCTTTCTTT. Protein product: CASSAEPNRVPEAFF. The full variable domain, with the rest looked up from reference TRBV14 and TRBJ1-1, is EAGVTQFPSHSVIEKGQTVTLRCDPISGHDNLYWYRRVMGKEIKFLLHFVKESKQDESGMPNNRFLAERTGGTYSTLKVQPAELEDSGVYFCASSAEPNRVPEAFFGQGTRLTVV.

This clone was seen a few times. This chain uses TRBV6-5 with TRBJ1-2, with 9 bases lining up with TRBD1. Germline V gene data show CDR1 as MNHEY and CDR2 as SVGAGI. The junction had 5 bases not matched to a gene; V was cut back by 2 bases and J by 4 bases. This CDR3 has 15 residues. Here the CDR3 DNA reads TGTGCCAGCAGTTACCGTGGACAGGGGACCTATGGCTACACCTTC. It codes for CASSYRGQGTYGYTF.

There are a few counts of this clone. The genes are TRBV2 and TRBJ1-5; D unclear. CDR3 length: 11 amino acids. The germline CDR1 and CDR2 sequences are SNHLY and FYNNEI. The V end lost 4 bases, the J end lost 7 bases, and 5 bases lay between the germline ends. Written as DNA, the CDR3 is TGTGCCAGCAGTGTAAGCCAGCCCCAGCATTTT. Its translation is CASSVSQPQHF.

This clone was seen a handful of times. The chain uses TRBV9 and TRBJ1-3, with TRBD1 matching over 7 bases. Trimming at V came to 3 bases and at J to 4 bases, leaving 7 bases not matched to a gene. Germline V gene sequence: CDR1 SGDLS, CDR2 YYNGEE. The CDR3 loop spans 15 amino acids. CDR3 residues: CASSAGQAVGNTIYF. The CDR3 DNA reads TGTGCCAGCAGCGCCGGACAGGCGGTCGGAAACACCATATATTTT.

The gene calls are TRBV7-9 and TRBJ1-1; D is uncertain. This CDR3 comprises 17 residues. The germline gives CDR1 SEHNR, CDR2 FQNEAQ (reference sequence). Trimming stripped 0 bases from V and 1 base from J, with 15 bases between. The CDR3 DNA reads as TGTGCCAGCAGCTTAGCTAGGTTCGGGTTCTCGAACACTGAAGCTTTCTTT. It translates to CASSLARFGFSNTEAFF. The full variable domain, in which reference TRBV7-9 and TRBJ1-1 provide the parts outside the CDR3, is DTGVSQNPRHKITKRGQNVTFRCDPISEHNRLYWYRQTLGQGPEFLTYFQNEAQLEKSRLLSDRFSAERPKGSFSTLEIQRTEQGDSAMYLCASSLARFGFSNTEAFFGQGTRLTVV.

J is TRBJ1-1 and V is TRBV11-3; perhaps TRBD1 as D (5 bases). The CDR3 sequence is 14 residues long. V lost 1 base and J lost 1, with 7 bases in between. Germline V gives CDR1 SGHNT, CDR2 YENEEA. CDR3 bases: TGTGCCAGCAGCTTAGGGGGCGAGAACACTGAAGCTTTCTTT. Protein sequence: CASSLGGENTEAFF.